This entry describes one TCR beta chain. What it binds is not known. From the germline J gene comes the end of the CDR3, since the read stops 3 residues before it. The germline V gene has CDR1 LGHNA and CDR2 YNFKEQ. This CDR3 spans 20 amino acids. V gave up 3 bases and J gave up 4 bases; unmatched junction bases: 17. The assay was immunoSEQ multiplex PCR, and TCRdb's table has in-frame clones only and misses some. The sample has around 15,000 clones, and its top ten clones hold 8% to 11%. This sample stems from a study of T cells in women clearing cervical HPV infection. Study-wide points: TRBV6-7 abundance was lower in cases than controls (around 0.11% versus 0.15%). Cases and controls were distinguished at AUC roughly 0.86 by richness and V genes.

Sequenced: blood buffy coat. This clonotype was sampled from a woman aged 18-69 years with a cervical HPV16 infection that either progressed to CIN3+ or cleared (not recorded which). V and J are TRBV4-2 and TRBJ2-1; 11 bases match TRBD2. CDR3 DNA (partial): TGTGCCAGCAGCCACCCAAATTTGATTAGCGGGAGGGGGGCTTACAATGAG. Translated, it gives CASSHPNLISGRGAYNE. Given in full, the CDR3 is CASSHPNLISGRGAYNEQFF.